A single sample is the source of the 6 T cell receptor beta chains below, sequenced in a study of blood T cell repertoires in COVID-19. Produced via immunoSEQ multiplex PCR; TCRdb's table is partial and in-frame only. Seen here are under 400,000 clones, approximately 90% observed once, and the top ten hold 3.9%. Sequenced: peripheral blood. The receptors shown here come from a woman aged 60 to 75 with COVID-19, enrolled during active disease.

Written as DNA, the CDR3 is TGTGCCAGCAGTTCACCCCTAGGGGGCACACAGCCCCAGCATTTT. Residues: CASSSPLGGTQPQHF. The chain recombines TRBV28 with TRBJ1-5, with TRBD1 matching 7 bases. Germline V CDR1 and CDR2: MDHEN, SYDVKM. V lost 4 bases, J lost 7 bases, and 10 bases stayed unmatched. CDR3 length equals 15 residues.

The chain combines TRBV6-6 with TRBJ2-5; D remains ambiguous. V gave up 6 bases and J gave up 0 bases, with 5 bases separating them. CDR3 length: 12 residues. Germline lookup yields CDR1 MNHNY and CDR2 SVGAGI (reference sequence). CDR3 nucleotides: TGTGCCAGCAGCCGGTACCAAGAGACCCAGTACTTC. Its translation: CASSRYQETQYF.

The chain carries TRBV6-1 and TRBJ2-2; 11 bases fit TRBD2. Germline CDR1 and CDR2: MNHNS and SASEGT. Unmatched junction bases numbered 10, after V lost 4 bases and J lost 0 bases. CDR3 length equals 19 residues. In DNA form, the CDR3 reads TGTGCCAGCAGTGCACCTTACCTAGCGGGGGGCTCGAACACCGGGGAGCTGTTTTTT. Its translation is CASSAPYLAGGSNTGELFF.

This chain connects TRBV5-6 to TRBJ2-5; 13 bases match TRBD2. The V and J ends lost 5 bases and 1 base, in that order; junction bases with no gene match: 5. The germline CDR1 and CDR2 sequences are SGHDT and YYEEEE. The CDR3 is 16 amino acids. CDR3 in amino acids: CASRSGTSGAQETQYF. The CDR3, as DNA: TGTGCCAGCAGATCCGGGACTAGCGGGGCCCAAGAGACCCAGTACTTC.

The chain recombines TRBV13 with TRBJ2-7; 9 bases line up with TRBD1. The CDR3 runs 15 residues. V was clipped by 2 bases and J by 5 bases; unmatched bases: 7. Germline V gene data show CDR1 as PRHDT and CDR2 as FYEKMQ (reference sequence). CDR3: CASSLRRTGVNEQYF. The CDR3 bases are TGTGCCAGCAGCTTACGTCGGACAGGGGTCAACGAGCAGTACTTC. Combining the CDR3 with reference TRBV13 and TRBJ2-7 gives the whole variable domain AAGVIQSPRHLIKEKRETATLKCYPIPRHDTVYWYQQGPGQDPQFLISFYEKMQSDKGSIPDRFSAQQFSDYHSELNMSSLELGDSALYFCASSLRRTGVNEQYFGPGTRLTVT.

CDR3: CASSTYSSNYGYTF. Written as DNA, the CDR3 is TGTGCCAGTAGCACTTACTCATCTAACTATGGCTACACCTTC. V and J are TRBV19 and TRBJ1-2; no definite D call. Trimming took off 6 bases at V and 0 bases at J, with 11 bases between the two ends. This CDR3 is built from 14 residues. Germline CDR1 reads LNHDA; CDR2 reads SQIVND (reference sequence).